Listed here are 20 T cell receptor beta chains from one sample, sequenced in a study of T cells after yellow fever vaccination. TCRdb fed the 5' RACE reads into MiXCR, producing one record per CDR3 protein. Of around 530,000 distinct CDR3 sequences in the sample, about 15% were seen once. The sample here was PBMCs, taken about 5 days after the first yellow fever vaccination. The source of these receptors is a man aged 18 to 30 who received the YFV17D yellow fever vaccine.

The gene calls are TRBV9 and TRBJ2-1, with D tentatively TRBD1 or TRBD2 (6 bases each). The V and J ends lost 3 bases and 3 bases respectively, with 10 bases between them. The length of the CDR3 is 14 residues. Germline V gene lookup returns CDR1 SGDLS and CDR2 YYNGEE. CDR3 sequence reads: CASSEGGNYNEQFF. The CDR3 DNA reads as TGTGCCAGCAGCGAGGGGGGTAACTACAATGAGCAGTTCTTC.

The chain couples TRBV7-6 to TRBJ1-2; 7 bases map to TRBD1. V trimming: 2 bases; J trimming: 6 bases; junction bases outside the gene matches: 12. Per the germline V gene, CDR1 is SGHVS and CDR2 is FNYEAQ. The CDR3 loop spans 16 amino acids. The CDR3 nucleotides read TGTGCCAGCAGCTTAAATCCGAACCGGGACAGCCATGGCTACACCTTC. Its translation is CASSLNPNRDSHGYTF.

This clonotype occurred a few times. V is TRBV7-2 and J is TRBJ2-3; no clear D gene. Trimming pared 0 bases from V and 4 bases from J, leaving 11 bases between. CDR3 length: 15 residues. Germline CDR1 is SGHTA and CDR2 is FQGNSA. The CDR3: CASSLAKGYPDTQYF. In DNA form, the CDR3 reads TGTGCCAGCAGCTTAGCGAAGGGATACCCAGATACGCAGTATTTT.

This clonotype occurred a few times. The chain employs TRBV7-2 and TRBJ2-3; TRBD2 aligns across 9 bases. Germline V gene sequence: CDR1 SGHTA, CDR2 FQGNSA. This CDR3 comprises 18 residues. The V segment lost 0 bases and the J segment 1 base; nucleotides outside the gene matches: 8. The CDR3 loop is CASSLAWLSGGRTDTQYF. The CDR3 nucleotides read TGTGCCAGCAGCTTAGCCTGGCTTAGCGGGGGTCGCACAGATACGCAGTATTTT. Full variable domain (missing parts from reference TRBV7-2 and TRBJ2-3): GAGVSQSPSNKVTEKGKDVELRCDPISGHTALYWYRQSLGQGLEFLIYFQGNSAPDKSGLPSDRFSAERTGGSVSTLTIQRTQQEDSAVYLCASSLAWLSGGRTDTQYFGPGTRLTVL.

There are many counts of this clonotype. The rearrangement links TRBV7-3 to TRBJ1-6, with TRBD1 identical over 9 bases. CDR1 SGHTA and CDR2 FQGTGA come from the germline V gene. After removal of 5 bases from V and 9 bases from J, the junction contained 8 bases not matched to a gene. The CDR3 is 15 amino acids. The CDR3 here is CASSLGQGMSSPLHF. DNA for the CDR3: TGTGCCAGCAGCCTCGGACAGGGGATGAGTTCACCCCTCCACTTT. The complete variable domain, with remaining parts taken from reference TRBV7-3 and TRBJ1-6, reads GAGVSQTPSNKVTEKGKYVELRCDPISGHTALYWYRQSLGQGPEFLIYFQGTGAADDSGLPNDRFFAVRPEGSVSTLKIQRTERGDSAVYLCASSLGQGMSSPLHFGNGTRLTVT.

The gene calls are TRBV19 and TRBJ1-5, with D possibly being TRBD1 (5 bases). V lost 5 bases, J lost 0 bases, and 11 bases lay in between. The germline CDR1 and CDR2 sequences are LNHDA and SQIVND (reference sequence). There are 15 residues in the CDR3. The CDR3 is CASSHRQYSNQPQHF. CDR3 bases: TGTGCCAGTAGTCACCGACAGTATAGCAATCAGCCCCAGCATTTT. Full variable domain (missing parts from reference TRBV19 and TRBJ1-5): DGGITQSPKYLFRKEGQNVTLSCEQNLNHDAMYWYRQDPGQGLRLIYYSQIVNDFQKGDIAEGYSVSREKKESFPLTVTSAQKNPTAFYLCASSHRQYSNQPQHFGDGTRLSIL.

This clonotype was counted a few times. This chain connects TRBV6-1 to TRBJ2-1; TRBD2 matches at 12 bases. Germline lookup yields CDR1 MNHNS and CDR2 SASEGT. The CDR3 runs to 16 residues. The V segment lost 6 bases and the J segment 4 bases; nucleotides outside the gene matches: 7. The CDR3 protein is CASRAATSGRYNEQFF. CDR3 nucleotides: TGTGCCAGCAGGGCCGCTACTAGCGGGAGGTACAATGAGCAGTTCTTC.

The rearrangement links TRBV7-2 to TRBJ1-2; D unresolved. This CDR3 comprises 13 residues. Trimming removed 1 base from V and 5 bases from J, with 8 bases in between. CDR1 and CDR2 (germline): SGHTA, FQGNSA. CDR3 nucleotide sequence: TGTGCCAGCAGCTTAGTTGAACGATATGGCTACACCTTC. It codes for CASSLVERYGYTF.

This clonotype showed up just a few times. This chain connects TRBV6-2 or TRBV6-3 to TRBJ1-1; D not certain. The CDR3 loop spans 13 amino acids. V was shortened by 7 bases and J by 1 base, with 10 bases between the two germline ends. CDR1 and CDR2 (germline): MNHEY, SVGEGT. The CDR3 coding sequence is TGTGCCAGCACCGACGACGGGAACACTGAAGCTTTCTTT. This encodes CASTDDGNTEAFF.

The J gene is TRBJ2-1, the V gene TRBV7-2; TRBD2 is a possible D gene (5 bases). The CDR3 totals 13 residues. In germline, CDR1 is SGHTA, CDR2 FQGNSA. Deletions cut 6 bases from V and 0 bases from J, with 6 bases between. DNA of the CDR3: TGTGCCAGCAGGGGGAGCTCCTACAATGAGCAGTTCTTC. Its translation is CASRGSSYNEQFF.

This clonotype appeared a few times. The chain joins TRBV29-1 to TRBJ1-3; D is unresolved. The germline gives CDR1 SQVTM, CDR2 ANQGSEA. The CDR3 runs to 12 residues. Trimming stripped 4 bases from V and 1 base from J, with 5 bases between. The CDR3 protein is CSVGGSGNTIYF. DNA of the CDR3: TGCAGCGTTGGTGGGTCTGGAAACACCATATATTTT.

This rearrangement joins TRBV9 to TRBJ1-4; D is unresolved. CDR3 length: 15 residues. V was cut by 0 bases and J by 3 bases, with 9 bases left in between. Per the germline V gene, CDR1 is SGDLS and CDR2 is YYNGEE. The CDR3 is CASSVEPAANEKLFF. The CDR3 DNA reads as TGTGCCAGCAGCGTAGAGCCGGCAGCTAATGAAAAACTGTTTTTT.

The CDR3 protein is CATSPAGGQIADTQYF. Here the CDR3 DNA reads TGTGCCACCAGCCCGGCGGGAGGACAGATTGCAGATACGCAGTATTTT. V usage is TRBV15 and J usage is TRBJ2-3, with 8 bases aligning to TRBD2. The CDR3 is made up of 16 amino acids. CDR1 and CDR2 from the germline V gene are LNHNV and YYDKDF (reference sequence). Trimming removed 5 bases from V and 4 bases from J; junction bases left unmatched: 11.

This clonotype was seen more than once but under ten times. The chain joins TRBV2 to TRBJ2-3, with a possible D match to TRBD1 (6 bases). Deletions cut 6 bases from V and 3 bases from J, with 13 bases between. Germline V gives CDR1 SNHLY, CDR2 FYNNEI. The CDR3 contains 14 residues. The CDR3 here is CASRGQTQTDTQYF. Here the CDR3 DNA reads TGTGCCAGCAGGGGACAAACTCAGACAGATACGCAGTATTTT.

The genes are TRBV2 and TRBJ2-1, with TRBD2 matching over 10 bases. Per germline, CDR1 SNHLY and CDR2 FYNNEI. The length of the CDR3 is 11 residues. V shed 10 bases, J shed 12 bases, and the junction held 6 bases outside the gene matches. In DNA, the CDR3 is TGTGCCAATCTAGCGGGGGTAGGGCAGTTCTTC. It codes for CANLAGVGQFF. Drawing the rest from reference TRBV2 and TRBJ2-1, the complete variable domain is EPEVTQTPSHQVTQMGQEVILRCVPISNHLYFYWYRQILGQKVEFLVSFYNNEISEKSEIFDDQFSVERPDGSNFTLKIRSTKLEDSAMYFCANLAGVGQFFGPGTRLTVL.

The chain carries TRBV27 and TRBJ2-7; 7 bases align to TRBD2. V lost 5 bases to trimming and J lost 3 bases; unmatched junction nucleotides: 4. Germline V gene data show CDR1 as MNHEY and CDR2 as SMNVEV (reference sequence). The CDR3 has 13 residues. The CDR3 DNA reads TGTGCCAGCAGTCCCGGGGGGATCTACGAGCAGTACTTC. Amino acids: CASSPGGIYEQYF.

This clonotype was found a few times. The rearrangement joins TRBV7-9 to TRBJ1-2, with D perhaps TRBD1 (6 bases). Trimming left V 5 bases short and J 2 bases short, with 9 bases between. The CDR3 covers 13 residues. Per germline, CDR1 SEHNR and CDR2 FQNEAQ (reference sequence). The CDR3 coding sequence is TGTGCCAGCAGCCGAAGGGGGAACTATGGCTACACCTTC. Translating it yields CASSRRGNYGYTF.

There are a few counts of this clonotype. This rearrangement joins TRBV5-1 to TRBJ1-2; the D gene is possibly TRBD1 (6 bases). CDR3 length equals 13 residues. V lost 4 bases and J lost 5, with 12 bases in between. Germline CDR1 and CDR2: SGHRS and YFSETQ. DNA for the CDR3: TGCGCCAGCAGCCTGCAGGGGCGTTATGGCTACACCTTC. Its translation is CASSLQGRYGYTF.

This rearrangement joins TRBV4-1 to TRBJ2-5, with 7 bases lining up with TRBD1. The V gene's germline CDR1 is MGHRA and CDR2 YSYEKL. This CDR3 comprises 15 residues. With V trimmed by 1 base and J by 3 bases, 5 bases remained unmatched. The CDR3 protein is CASSQAGTEKETQYF. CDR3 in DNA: TGCGCCAGCAGCCAAGCCGGGACAGAGAAAGAGACCCAGTACTTC.

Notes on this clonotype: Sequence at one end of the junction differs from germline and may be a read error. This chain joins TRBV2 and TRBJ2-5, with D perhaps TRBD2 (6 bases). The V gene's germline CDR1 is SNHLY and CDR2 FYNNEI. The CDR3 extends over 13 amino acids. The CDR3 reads CVSSWGLLETQYF. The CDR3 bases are TGTGTCAGCAGTTGGGGACTCCTCGAGACCCAGTACTTC.